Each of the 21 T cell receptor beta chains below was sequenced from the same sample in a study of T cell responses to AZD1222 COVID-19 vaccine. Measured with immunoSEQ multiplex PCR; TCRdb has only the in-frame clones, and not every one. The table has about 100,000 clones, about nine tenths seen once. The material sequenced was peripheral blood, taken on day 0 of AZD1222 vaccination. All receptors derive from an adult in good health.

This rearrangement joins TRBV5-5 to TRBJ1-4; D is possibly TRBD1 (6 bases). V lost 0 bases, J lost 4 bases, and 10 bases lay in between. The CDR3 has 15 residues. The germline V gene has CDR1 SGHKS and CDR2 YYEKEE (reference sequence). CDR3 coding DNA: TGTGCCAGCAGCTTGGTAGCAGGGGTTAATGAAAAACTGTTTTTT. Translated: CASSLVAGVNEKLFF.

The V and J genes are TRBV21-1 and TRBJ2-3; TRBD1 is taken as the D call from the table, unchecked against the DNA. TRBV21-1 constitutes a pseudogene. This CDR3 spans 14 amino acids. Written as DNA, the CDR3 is TGTGCCAGCAGCACTTCCAGGGGGCCAGATACGCAGTATTTT. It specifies CASSTSRGPDTQYF.

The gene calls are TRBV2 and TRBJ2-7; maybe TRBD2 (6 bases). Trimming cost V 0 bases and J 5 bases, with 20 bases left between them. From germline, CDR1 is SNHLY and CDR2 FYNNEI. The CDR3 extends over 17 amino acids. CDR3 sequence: CASSEALLLFTGDEQYF. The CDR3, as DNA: TGTGCCAGCAGTGAAGCGCTTCTCCTATTTACGGGGGACGAGCAGTACTTC.

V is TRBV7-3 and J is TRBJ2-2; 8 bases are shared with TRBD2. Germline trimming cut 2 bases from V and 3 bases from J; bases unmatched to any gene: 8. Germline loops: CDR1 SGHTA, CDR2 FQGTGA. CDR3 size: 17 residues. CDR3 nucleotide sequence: TGTGCCAGCAGCTTAGGAGCGGGGGCGTGGGACACCGGGGAGCTGTTTTTT. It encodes CASSLGAGAWDTGELFF.

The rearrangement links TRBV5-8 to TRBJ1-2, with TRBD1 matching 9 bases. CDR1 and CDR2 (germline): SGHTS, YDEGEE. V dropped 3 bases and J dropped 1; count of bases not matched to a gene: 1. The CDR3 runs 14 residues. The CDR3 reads CASSWTGDNYGYTF. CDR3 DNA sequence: TGTGCCAGCAGCTGGACAGGGGATAACTATGGCTACACCTTC. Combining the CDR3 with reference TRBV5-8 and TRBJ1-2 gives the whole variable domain EAGVTQSPTHLIKTRGQQATLRCSPISGHTSVYWYQQALGLGLQFLLWYDEGEERNRGNFPPRFSGRQFPNYSSELNVNALELEDSALYLCASSWTGDNYGYTFGSGTRLTVV.

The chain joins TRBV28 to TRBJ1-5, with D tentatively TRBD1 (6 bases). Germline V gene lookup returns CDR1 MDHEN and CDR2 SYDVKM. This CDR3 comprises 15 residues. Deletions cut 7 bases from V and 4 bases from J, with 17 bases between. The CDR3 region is CASTPTGLRNQPQHF. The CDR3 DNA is TGTGCCAGCACCCCCACAGGGCTCCGAAATCAGCCCCAGCATTTT. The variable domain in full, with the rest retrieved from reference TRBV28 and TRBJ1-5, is DVKVTQSSRYLVKRTGEKVFLECVQDMDHENMFWYRQDPGLGLRLIYFSYDVKMKEKGDIPEGYSVSREKKERFSLILESASTNQTSMYLCASTPTGLRNQPQHFGDGTRLSIL.

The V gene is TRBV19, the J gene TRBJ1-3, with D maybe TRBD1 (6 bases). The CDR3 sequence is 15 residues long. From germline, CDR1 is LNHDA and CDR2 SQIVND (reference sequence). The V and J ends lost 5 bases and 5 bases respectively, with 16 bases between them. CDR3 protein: CASSRNRAERNTIYF. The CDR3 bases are TGTGCCAGTAGTCGTAACAGGGCTGAAAGAAACACCATATATTTT.

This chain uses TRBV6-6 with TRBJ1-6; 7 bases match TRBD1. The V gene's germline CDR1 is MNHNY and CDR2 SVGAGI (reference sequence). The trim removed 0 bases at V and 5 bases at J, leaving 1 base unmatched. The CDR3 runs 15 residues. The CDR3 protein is CASSYSGTDNSPLHF. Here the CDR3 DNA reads TGTGCCAGCAGTTACTCCGGGACAGATAATTCACCCCTCCACTTT.

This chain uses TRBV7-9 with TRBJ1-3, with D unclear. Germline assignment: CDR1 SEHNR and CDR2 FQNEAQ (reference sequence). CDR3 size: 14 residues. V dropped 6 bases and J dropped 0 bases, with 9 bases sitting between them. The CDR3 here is CASSKDFSGNTIYF. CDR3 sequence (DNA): TGTGCCAGCAGTAAGGACTTCTCTGGAAACACCATATATTTT.

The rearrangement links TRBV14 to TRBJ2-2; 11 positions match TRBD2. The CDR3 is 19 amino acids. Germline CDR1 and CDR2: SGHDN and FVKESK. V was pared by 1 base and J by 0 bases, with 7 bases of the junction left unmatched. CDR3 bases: TGTGCCAGCAGCCAAGTTTCGACGGGACTAGCGGCGAACACCGGGGAGCTGTTTTTT. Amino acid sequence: CASSQVSTGLAANTGELFF.

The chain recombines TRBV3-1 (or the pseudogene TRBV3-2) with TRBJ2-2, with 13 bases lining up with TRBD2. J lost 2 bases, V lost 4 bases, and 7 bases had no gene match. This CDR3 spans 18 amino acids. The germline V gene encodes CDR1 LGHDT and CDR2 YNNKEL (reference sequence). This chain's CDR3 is CASSPGLAGIVNTGELFF. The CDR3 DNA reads TGTGCCAGCAGCCCGGGACTAGCGGGAATCGTAAACACCGGGGAGCTGTTTTTT.

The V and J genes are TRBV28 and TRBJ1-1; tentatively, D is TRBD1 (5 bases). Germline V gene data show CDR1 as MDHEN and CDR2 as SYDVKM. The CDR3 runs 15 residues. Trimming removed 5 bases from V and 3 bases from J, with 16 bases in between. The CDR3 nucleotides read TGTGCCAGCAGTCCAGCCCACCGGGACCACACTGAAGCTTTCTTT. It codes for CASSPAHRDHTEAFF.

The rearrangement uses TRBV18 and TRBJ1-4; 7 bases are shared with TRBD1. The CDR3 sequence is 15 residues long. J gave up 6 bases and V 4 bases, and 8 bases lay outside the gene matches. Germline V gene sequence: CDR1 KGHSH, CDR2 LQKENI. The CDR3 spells CASSLGQQEHEKLFF. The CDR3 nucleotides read TGTGCCAGCTCACTGGGACAGCAAGAGCATGAAAAACTGTTTTTT.

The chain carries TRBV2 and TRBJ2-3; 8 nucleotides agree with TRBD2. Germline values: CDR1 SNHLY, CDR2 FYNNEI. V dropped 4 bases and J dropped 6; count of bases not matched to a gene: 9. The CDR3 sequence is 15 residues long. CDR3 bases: TGTGCCAGCAGTGTAGGGACTAGTAATTGGGATACGCAGTATTTT. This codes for CASSVGTSNWDTQYF.

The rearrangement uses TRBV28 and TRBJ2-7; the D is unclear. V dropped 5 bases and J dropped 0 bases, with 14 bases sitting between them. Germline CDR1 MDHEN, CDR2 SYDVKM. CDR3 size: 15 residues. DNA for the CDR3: TGTGCCAGCAGTCCCCGGCAGCATGTCTCCTACGAGCAGTACTTC. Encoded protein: CASSPRQHVSYEQYF.

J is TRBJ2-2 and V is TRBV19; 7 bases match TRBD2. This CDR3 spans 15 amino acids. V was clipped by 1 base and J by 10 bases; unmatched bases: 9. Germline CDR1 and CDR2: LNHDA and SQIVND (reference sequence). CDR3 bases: TGTGCCAGTAGTATAGCCGCGACTAGCCACACGGAGCTGTTTTTT. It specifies CASSIAATSHTELFF. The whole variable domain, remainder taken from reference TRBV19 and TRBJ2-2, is DGGITQSPKYLFRKEGQNVTLSCEQNLNHDAMYWYRQDPGQGLRLIYYSQIVNDFQKGDIAEGYSVSREKKESFPLTVTSAQKNPTAFYLCASSIAATSHTELFFGEGSRLTVL.

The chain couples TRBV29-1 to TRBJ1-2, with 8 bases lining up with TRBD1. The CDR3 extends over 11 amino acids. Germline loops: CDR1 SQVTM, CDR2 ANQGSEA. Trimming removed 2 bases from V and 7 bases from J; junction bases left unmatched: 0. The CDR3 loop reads CSVETGGGYTF. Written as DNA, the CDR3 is TGCAGCGTTGAAACAGGGGGTGGCTACACCTTC. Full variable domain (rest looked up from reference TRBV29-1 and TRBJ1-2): SAVISQKPSRDICQRGTSLTIQCQVDSQVTMMFWYRQQPGQSLTLIATANQGSEATYESGFVIDKFPISRPNLTFSTLTVSNMSPEDSSIYLCSVETGGGYTFGSGTRLTVV.

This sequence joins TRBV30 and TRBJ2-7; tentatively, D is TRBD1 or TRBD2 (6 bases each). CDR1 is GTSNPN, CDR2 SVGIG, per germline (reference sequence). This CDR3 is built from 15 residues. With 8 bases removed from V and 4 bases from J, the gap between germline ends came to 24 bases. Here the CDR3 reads CAQGGFATSQYEQYF. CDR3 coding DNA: TGTGCCCAAGGGGGGTTTGCAACTTCTCAGTACGAGCAGTACTTC.

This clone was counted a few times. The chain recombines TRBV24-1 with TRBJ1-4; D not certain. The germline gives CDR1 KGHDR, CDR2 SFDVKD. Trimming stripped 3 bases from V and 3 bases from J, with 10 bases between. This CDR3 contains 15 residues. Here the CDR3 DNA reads TGTGCCACCAGTGATGCGGGTATTGCTAATGAAAAACTGTTTTTT. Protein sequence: CATSDAGIANEKLFF.

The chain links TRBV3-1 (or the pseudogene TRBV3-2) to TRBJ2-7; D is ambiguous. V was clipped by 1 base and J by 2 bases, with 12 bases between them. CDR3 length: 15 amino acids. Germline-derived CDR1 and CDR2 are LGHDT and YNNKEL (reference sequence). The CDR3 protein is CASSQGGISTYEQYF. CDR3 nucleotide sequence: TGTGCCAGCAGCCAAGGAGGCATTAGCACCTACGAGCAGTACTTC.

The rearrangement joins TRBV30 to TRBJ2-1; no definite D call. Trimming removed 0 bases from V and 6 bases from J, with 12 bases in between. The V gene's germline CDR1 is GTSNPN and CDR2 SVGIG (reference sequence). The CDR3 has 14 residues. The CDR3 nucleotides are TGTGCCTGGAGTGTCATAGCAGGCCCCAATGAGCAGTTCTTC. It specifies CAWSVIAGPNEQFF.